This T cell receptor beta chain was captured in a study of T cell repertoires in breast cancer. Study background: Samples were breast cancer tumors, lymph nodes and blood from patients, and control blood. Healthy controls: nine donors. Whole-study findings and limits: Eight TRBV7 primers may have caused mispriming bias toward TRBV7 in shared TCRs.

This CDR3 has 18 amino acids. The germline V gene encodes CDR1 SQVTM and CDR2 ANQGSEA. Note on this clonotype: Its antigen is undetermined.

Primers covering all TCR V genes were used in emulsion RT-PCR on CD8+ T cells. Blocking oligonucleotides added to a second nested PCR suppressed unpaired genes. MiXCR, run by TCRdb on the emulsion pairing reads, gives a single entry per CDR3 protein. The table lists roughly 40,000 distinct CDR3 sequences, under 50% of them singletons. Sequencing used CD8+ T cells. V and J are TRBV29-1 and TRBJ1-4; no clear D. The clonotype comes from a pool of human donors with breast cancer or a healthy control (not recorded which). Here the CDR3 DNA reads TGCAGGTCCCCGGGTCCTACAGAGTCCCATGCAACTAATGAAAAACTGTTTTTT. This gives the protein CRSPGPTESHATNEKLFF.